This paragraph reports one TCR beta chain. Its specificity is unknown. Using immunoSEQ multiplex PCR, the repertoire was profiled, and TCRdb retains in-frame clones only, with some absent. The sample lists 45,000 to 55,000 clones, around 84% seen once, with roughly 1.7% in the top ten. The sample originates from a study of OX40 agonist ivuxolimab in advanced cancers. Study results and limitations: At doses 0.1 to 3.0 mg/kg, CD4+ and CD8+ clones expanded.

Sample: CD4+ or CD8+ T cells sorted from blood, taken in a trial of the OX40 agonist ivuxolimab. The receptor comes from an adult with an advanced solid tumor such as melanoma, head and neck, liver or kidney cancer.

As DNA, the CDR3 is TGTGCCAGCAGCTTAGCGGGAGTGCCCACAGATACGCAGTATTTT. It yields the protein CASSLAGVPTDTQYF. V gene TRBV11-2 combines with J gene TRBJ2-3; possibly TRBD2 for D (6 bases). The ends were cut back, 1 base at V and 2 bases at J, with 10 bases in the middle. The CDR3 is made up of 15 amino acids. Germline V gives CDR1 SGHAT, CDR2 FQNNGV.